A single sample is the source of the 15 T cell receptor beta chains below, sequenced in a study of T cells after yellow fever vaccination. TCRdb re-analysed the 5' RACE reads in MiXCR, keeping a single row per CDR3 protein. The table records 80,000 to 100,000 distinct CDR3 sequences, about 5.8% of them present only once. The sample in question was CD8+ T cells sorted from PBMCs, obtained 10 days after the yellow fever booster vaccination. The receptors originated from a man aged 18 to 30 who received the YFV17D yellow fever vaccine.

The rearrangement uses TRBV13 and TRBJ2-1, with TRBD1 matching 10 bases. There are 15 residues in the CDR3. The germline V gene encodes CDR1 PRHDT and CDR2 FYEKMQ (reference sequence). The junction had 9 bases not matched to a gene; V was cut back by 5 bases and J by 8 bases. CDR3 nucleotides: TGTGCCAGCAGCCCGAGACAGGGGGCTGGATATGAGCAGTTCTTC. Translation: CASSPRQGAGYEQFF.

The chain carries TRBV4-1 and TRBJ2-1; TRBD1 matches 9 bases. After removal of 0 bases from V and 0 bases from J, the junction contained 6 bases not matched to a gene. The CDR3 runs to 18 residues. Germline V gene lookup returns CDR1 MGHRA and CDR2 YSYEKL. The CDR3 region has the DNA TGCGCCAGCAGCCAAGATGGGTTGACAGGGGGCTCCTACAATGAGCAGTTCTTC. Its translation: CASSQDGLTGGSYNEQFF.

This clonotype was counted only a few times. This sequence joins TRBV10-3 and TRBJ1-5; no reliable D call. The CDR3 is 15 amino acids. Germline V CDR1 and CDR2: ENHRY, SYGVKD. V shed 5 bases and J shed 0 bases, with 11 bases lying between them. The CDR3 DNA reads TGTGCCATCAGTAATACCGGTTATAGCAATCAGCCCCAGCATTTT. The encoded protein is CAISNTGYSNQPQHF.

This sequence joins TRBV19 and TRBJ2-2; TRBD2 matches 8 bases. J lost 5 bases, V lost 10 bases, and 9 bases had no gene match. Germline V lookup: CDR1 LNHDA, CDR2 SQIVND (reference sequence). This CDR3 region has 14 residues. CDR3 protein: CATRPGLETGELFF. The CDR3 DNA reads as TGTGCCACTCGCCCGGGACTAGAAACCGGGGAGCTGTTTTTT.

The chain combines TRBV13 with TRBJ2-5; no reliable D call. Germline lookup yields CDR1 PRHDT and CDR2 FYEKMQ (reference sequence). Trimming took 5 bases from V and 4 from J, leaving 11 bases between them. This CDR3 spans 13 amino acids. The DNA of the CDR3 is TGTGCCAGCAGCGCCGACTCCGGAGAGACCCAGTACTTC. Encoded protein: CASSADSGETQYF.

This clonotype has a handful of counts. V is TRBV11-2 and J is TRBJ2-5, with TRBD1 matching 7 bases. The CDR3 spans 16 residues. With V trimmed by 5 bases and J by 5 bases, 14 bases remained unmatched. Per germline, CDR1 SGHAT and CDR2 FQNNGV. The CDR3 region is CASSQNLGTASETQYF. The CDR3 DNA follows: TGTGCCAGCAGCCAGAACCTAGGGACAGCATCGGAGACCCAGTACTTC.

The chain links TRBV5-4 to TRBJ2-3; the D gene is possibly TRBD2 (6 bases). Looked up from germline, CDR1 is SGHNT and CDR2 is YYREEE (reference sequence). This CDR3 region has 12 residues. V lost 5 bases, J lost 6 bases, and 10 bases lay in between. This chain's CDR3 is CASSWREDTQYF. CDR3 in DNA: TGTGCCAGCAGTTGGAGGGAGGATACGCAGTATTTT.

This clonotype was found many times. The rearrangement uses TRBV4-3 and TRBJ1-6; D perhaps matches TRBD1 (6 bases). CDR1 is LGHNA, CDR2 YSLEER, per germline. The CDR3 is 14 amino acids. Trimming pared 2 bases from V and 13 bases from J, leaving 15 bases between. The CDR3 sequence: CASSQHSGERPLHF. The CDR3 coding sequence is TGCGCCAGCAGCCAACACTCAGGGGAGAGGCCCCTCCACTTT.

The chain recombines TRBV11-2 with TRBJ2-6; TRBD2 matches at 12 bases. Germline V gene sequence: CDR1 SGHAT, CDR2 FQNNGV. V lost 4 bases and J lost 1; bases outside the gene matches: 5. This CDR3 region has 18 residues. The CDR3 protein is CASSSRTSGVSGANVLTF. In nucleotides, the CDR3 is TGTGCCAGCAGCTCCCGGACTAGCGGGGTTTCTGGGGCCAACGTCCTGACTTTC.

V usage is TRBV3-1 and J usage is TRBJ2-1; TRBD2 matches 9 bases. The CDR3 covers 18 residues. Germline values: CDR1 LGHDT, CDR2 YNNKEL (reference sequence). J was trimmed by 1 base and V by 4 bases; bases with no gene match: 11. The DNA for the CDR3 is TGTGCCAGCAGCCGCGGGGGGGTAGCGGGTAAATCCTACAATGAGCAGTTCTTC. Translated: CASSRGGVAGKSYNEQFF.

In this sample, this clonotype turned up a few times. The chain is built from TRBV10-3 and TRBJ2-1, with 11 bases that match TRBD1. Germline V lookup: CDR1 ENHRY, CDR2 SYGVKD. The CDR3 loop spans 15 amino acids. Trimming at V came to 5 bases and at J to 9 bases, leaving 9 bases not matched to a gene. CDR3 protein: CAISNRDRGVGEQFF. CDR3 nucleotides: TGTGCCATCAGTAACCGGGACAGGGGGGTAGGTGAGCAGTTCTTC.

This chain connects TRBV29-1 to TRBJ2-7; D not certain. Trimming cost V 3 bases and J 0 bases, with 12 bases left between them. CDR1 SQVTM and CDR2 ANQGSEA come from the germline V gene. The CDR3 extends over 14 amino acids. The CDR3 loop reads CSVDLGSSSYEQYF. The CDR3 coding sequence is TGCAGCGTTGACTTGGGCTCCAGCTCCTACGAGCAGTACTTC.

The chain has TRBV20-1 and TRBJ2-7, with D tentatively TRBD1 (6 bases). Germline V gene lookup returns CDR1 DFQATT and CDR2 SNEGSKA (reference sequence). V was clipped by 5 bases and J by 0 bases, with 14 bases between them. The CDR3 has 14 amino acids. As DNA, the CDR3 is TGCAGTGCTGACAGGATACTGAGCTCCTACGAGCAGTACGTC. It yields the protein CSADRILSSYEQYV.

This clonotype was counted only a few times. This sequence joins TRBV6-2 or TRBV6-3 and TRBJ1-2; possible D gene TRBD1, 6 bases. The CDR3 runs to 13 residues. Germline values: CDR1 MNHEY, CDR2 SVGEGT. V lost 4 bases to trimming and J lost 4 bases, with 10 bases between them. CDR3 protein: CASSFGQFYGYTF. CDR3 nucleotide sequence: TGTGCCAGCAGTTTCGGACAGTTCTATGGCTACACCTTC.

The sample holds many counts of this clonotype. Here the CDR3 reads CASSLYRRGALETQYF. The CDR3 DNA reads as TGTGCCAGCAGCTTGTATCGACGAGGTGCTTTGGAGACCCAGTACTTC. The chain uses TRBV5-6 and TRBJ2-5; D is unclear. CDR1 SGHDT and CDR2 YYEEEE come from the germline V gene. Trimming cost V 1 base and J 5 bases, with 18 bases left between them. CDR3 length equals 16 residues.